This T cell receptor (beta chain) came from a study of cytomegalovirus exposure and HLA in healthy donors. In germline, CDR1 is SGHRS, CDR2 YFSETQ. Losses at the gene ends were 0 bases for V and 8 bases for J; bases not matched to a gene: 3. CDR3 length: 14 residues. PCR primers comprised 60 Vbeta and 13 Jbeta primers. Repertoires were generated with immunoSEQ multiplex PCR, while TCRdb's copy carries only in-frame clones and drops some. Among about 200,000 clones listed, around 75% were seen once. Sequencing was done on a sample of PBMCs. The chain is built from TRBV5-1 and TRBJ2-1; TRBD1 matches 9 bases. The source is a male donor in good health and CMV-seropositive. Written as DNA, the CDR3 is TGCGCCAGCAGCTTGGAGGGACAGGGTGATGAGCAGTTCTTC. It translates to CASSLEGQGDEQFF.